These 11 T cell receptor beta chains share one sample of origin, sequenced in a study of cytomegalovirus exposure and HLA in healthy donors. The PCR ran on 60 Vbeta and 13 Jbeta primers. The repertoire was sequenced with immunoSEQ multiplex PCR; TCRdb's copy has only in-frame clones and lacks some. The table records 170,000 or so clones, over 65% of them present only once. The sequenced sample consisted of PBMCs. These receptors were obtained from a man in his 60s in good health and CMV-seronegative.

The chain recombines TRBV6-5 with TRBJ2-7; D gene uncertain. V was trimmed by 6 bases and J by 2 bases, leaving 8 bases between them. From germline, CDR1 is MNHEY and CDR2 SVGAGI. This CDR3 contains 12 residues. The CDR3 sequence: CASRADPYEQYF. CDR3 sequence (DNA): TGTGCCAGCAGGGCAGATCCCTACGAGCAGTACTTC.

The chain's CDR3 is CASSRGRDRSMNTEAFF. CDR3 nucleotides: TGTGCCAGCAGCCGTGGACGGGACAGGAGCATGAACACTGAAGCTTTCTTT. The chain links TRBV5-5 to TRBJ1-1, with 8 bases lining up with TRBD1. V gave up 4 bases and J gave up 0 bases; unmatched junction bases: 11. The CDR3 runs to 17 residues. The V gene's germline CDR1 is SGHKS and CDR2 YYEKEE (reference sequence). Looking up the rest from reference TRBV5-5 and TRBJ1-1 gives the full variable domain: DAGVTQSPTHLIKTRGQQVTLRCSPISGHKSVSWYQQVLGQGPQFIFQYYEKEERGRGNFPDRFSARQFPNYSSELNVNALLLGDSALYLCASSRGRDRSMNTEAFFGQGTRLTVV.

The chain combines TRBV13 with TRBJ1-3; the match to TRBD1 covers 10 bases. Per the germline V gene, CDR1 is PRHDT and CDR2 is FYEKMQ (reference sequence). The CDR3 sequence is 16 residues long. The J segment lost 6 bases and the V segment lost 5 bases, leaving 10 bases of the junction unmatched. The CDR3 DNA reads TGTGCCAGCAGCCCCCGTGGGACAGGGGTTGAAAACACCATATATTTT. It encodes CASSPRGTGVENTIYF.

This rearrangement joins TRBV23-1 to TRBJ2-7; D is perhaps TRBD1 (6 bases). TRBV23-1 is annotated as an ORF whose role is uncertain. CDR3 length: 19 amino acids. V lost 0 bases to trimming and J lost 0 bases, with 21 bases between them. Here the CDR3 DNA reads TGCGCCAGCAGTCAATCCGTTGGTGCCCCGGGACAAGACTCCTACGAGCAGTACTTC. It encodes CASSQSVGAPGQDSYEQYF.

This clone came up a few times. This chain uses TRBV5-1 with TRBJ2-2; TRBD1 matches 8 bases. CDR1 and CDR2 (germline): SGHRS, YFSETQ. Germline trimming cut 1 base from V and 3 bases from J; bases unmatched to any gene: 8. This CDR3 contains 17 residues. CDR3 region: CASSLSARGRDTGELFF. DNA for the CDR3: TGCGCCAGCAGCTTGTCGGCCAGGGGGCGCGACACCGGGGAGCTGTTTTTT.

The chain has TRBV27 and TRBJ1-1, with D unresolved. V lost 2 bases and J lost 5, with 9 bases in between. Germline loops: CDR1 MNHEY, CDR2 SMNVEV (reference sequence). This CDR3 contains 13 residues. The CDR3 sequence: CASSLRSGTEAFF. The CDR3 nucleotides read TGTGCCAGCAGTTTACGTTCGGGAACTGAAGCTTTCTTT.

V and J are TRBV19 and TRBJ2-7; the match to TRBD1 covers 9 bases. Germline CDR1 reads LNHDA; CDR2 reads SQIVND (reference sequence). This CDR3 has 15 amino acids. Trimming took 2 bases from V and 5 from J; bases not matched to a gene: 7. CDR3: CASSISDRGFDEQYF. CDR3 bases: TGTGCCAGTAGTATAAGCGACAGGGGGTTCGACGAGCAGTACTTC.

The CDR3 protein is CASSQGTLASNTGELFF. The CDR3, as DNA: TGCGCCAGCAGCCAAGGCACACTAGCCTCGAACACCGGGGAGCTGTTTTTT. The rearrangement links TRBV4-3 to TRBJ2-2; D may be TRBD2 (6 bases). The CDR3 covers 17 residues. Germline loops: CDR1 LGHNA, CDR2 YSLEER. Between the trimmed V and J ends, which lost 1 base and 0 bases, there was a span of 12 bases.

This chain uses TRBV4-1 with TRBJ2-5; 12 bases fit TRBD2. The CDR3 sequence is 16 residues long. Germline CDR1 reads MGHRA; CDR2 reads YSYEKL. V trimming: 2 bases; J trimming: 4 bases; junction bases outside the gene matches: 5. CDR3 nucleotide sequence: TGCGCCAGCAGCCAATGGACTAGCGGGGTAGTAGAGACCCAGTACTTC. Amino acid sequence: CASSQWTSGVVETQYF.

This chain joins TRBV7-6 and TRBJ2-7; 12 nucleotides agree with TRBD2. The germline CDR1 and CDR2 sequences are SGHVS and FNYEAQ. J gave up 0 bases and V 5 bases, and 17 bases lay outside the gene matches. This CDR3 comprises 20 residues. CDR3 nucleotide sequence: TGTGCCAGCAGCGTTACTAGCGGGGGGACGTTCCATCGTAGCTCCTACGAGCAGTACTTC. Protein product: CASSVTSGGTFHRSSYEQYF.

The gene calls are TRBV28 and TRBJ2-5; 9 positions match TRBD2. The CDR3 consists of 15 residues. Losses at the gene ends were 3 bases for V and 5 bases for J; bases not matched to a gene: 7. Looked up from germline, CDR1 is MDHEN and CDR2 is SYDVKM. In nucleotides, the CDR3 is TGTGCCAGCAGTTTTGGGGCTAGCGGGAAGGAGACCCAGTACTTC. Translated: CASSFGASGKETQYF.